The 23 T cell receptor beta chains below all came from one sample that was sequenced in a study of OX40 agonist ivuxolimab in advanced cancers. The protocol was immunoSEQ multiplex PCR, while the TCRdb copy is restricted to in-frame clones and leaves out a portion. The data hold some 95,000 clones, with roughly nine tenths observed a single time. This specimen consisted of CD4+ or CD8+ T cells sorted from blood, obtained in a trial of the OX40 agonist ivuxolimab. The origin of the receptors is an adult with an advanced solid tumor such as melanoma, head and neck, liver or kidney cancer.

The chain carries TRBV30 and TRBJ1-5; possible D gene TRBD1, 6 bases. Germline V gene data show CDR1 as GTSNPN and CDR2 as SVGIG (reference sequence). Trimming removed 3 bases from V and 2 bases from J, with 14 bases in between. This CDR3 is built from 15 residues. CDR3 nucleotide sequence: TGTGCCTGGAGGGCGACAGGCCCCCGCAATCAGCCCCAGCATTTT. Protein: CAWRATGPRNQPQHF. The whole variable domain, remainder taken from reference TRBV30 and TRBJ1-5, is SQTIHQWPATLVQPVGSPLSLECTVEGTSNPNLYWYRQAAGRGLQLLFYSVGIGQISSEVPQNLSASRPQDRQFILSSKKLLLSDSGFYLCAWRATGPRNQPQHFGDGTRLSIL.

The rearrangement uses TRBV30 and TRBJ1-2, with 7 bases that match TRBD1. With 4 bases clipped from V and 8 bases from J, the junction kept 13 bases outside the gene matches. The germline V gene has CDR1 GTSNPN and CDR2 SVGIG (reference sequence). This CDR3 has 14 amino acids. The CDR3 region has the DNA TGTGCCTGGACCGGACAGGTGGGGGCGGGGGGCTACACCTTC. Protein: CAWTGQVGAGGYTF.

The rearrangement uses TRBV10-3 and TRBJ2-1; unclear D gene. CDR3 length: 15 amino acids. The V end was cut by 1 base, the J end by 6 bases, with 13 bases between. Germline-derived CDR1 and CDR2 are ENHRY and SYGVKD. The CDR3 sequence is CAISELAFGFNEQFF. The CDR3 DNA sequence: TGTGCCATCAGTGAGTTAGCCTTTGGTTTCAATGAGCAGTTCTTC.

The chain links TRBV5-1 to TRBJ2-1; 9 positions match TRBD2. The CDR3 sequence is 14 residues long. V lost 0 bases and J lost 9; bases outside the gene matches: 4. Germline CDR1 reads SGHRS; CDR2 reads YFSETQ. The CDR3 here is CASSLDFSGGEQFF. CDR3 DNA: TGCGCCAGCAGCTTGGACTTTAGCGGGGGTGAGCAGTTCTTC.

The CDR3 DNA is TGTGCCAGCAGTCCAACAGGCCAAGAGACCCAGTACTTC. This translates into CASSPTGQETQYF. The V gene is TRBV7-6, the J gene TRBJ2-5, with D tentatively TRBD1 (5 bases). The CDR3 sequence is 13 residues long. V was cut by 6 bases and J by 1 base, with 9 bases left in between. Germline CDR1 and CDR2: SGHVS and FNYEAQ.

This clone has only a few counts. V gene TRBV30 combines with J gene TRBJ1-5, with 7 bases matching TRBD1. The CDR3 totals 17 residues. Trimming at V came to 0 bases and at J to 2 bases, leaving 10 bases not matched to a gene. Germline V gives CDR1 GTSNPN, CDR2 SVGIG (reference sequence). CDR3 region: CAWSVTGTVVGNQPQHF. CDR3 bases: TGTGCCTGGAGTGTCACCGGGACAGTCGTAGGCAATCAGCCCCAGCATTTT.

In its sample, this clone was seen once. The chain employs TRBV6-1 and TRBJ1-5; no reliable D call. Germline V gives CDR1 MNHNS, CDR2 SASEGT. V gave up 0 bases and J gave up 6 bases, with 9 bases separating them. The CDR3 is 14 amino acids. The CDR3 protein is CASSEARRVQPQHF. Written as DNA, the CDR3 is TGTGCCAGCAGTGAAGCTCGAAGAGTTCAGCCCCAGCATTTT.

This clone was observed a single time. The gene calls are TRBV5-1 and TRBJ2-7, with a tentative D call TRBD1 (6 bases). The germline V gene encodes CDR1 SGHRS and CDR2 YFSETQ. The CDR3 is 13 residues long. Trimming pared 4 bases from V and 5 bases from J, leaving 13 bases between. The chain's CDR3 is CASSRGGVHEQYF. The CDR3 DNA is TGCGCCAGCAGCCGAGGGGGAGTCCACGAGCAGTACTTC.

The rearrangement joins TRBV2 to TRBJ2-1; D possibly corresponds to TRBD2 (6 bases). V lost 4 bases and J 5 bases, leaving 18 bases between the germline ends. The CDR3 totals 16 residues. Germline-derived CDR1 and CDR2 are SNHLY and FYNNEI. CDR3 loop: CASSGVRRGLNNEQFF. For the CDR3, the DNA is TGTGCCAGCAGTGGGGTAAGGCGGGGACTCAACAATGAGCAGTTCTTC.

The chain employs TRBV9 and TRBJ1-1, with TRBD1 matching over 9 bases. The germline gives CDR1 SGDLS, CDR2 YYNGEE. V gave up 3 bases and J gave up 3 bases; unmatched junction bases: 9. This CDR3 contains 16 residues. This chain's CDR3 is CASSAGQGPGHTEAFF. The CDR3 DNA reads as TGTGCCAGCAGCGCCGGACAGGGGCCGGGGCACACTGAAGCTTTCTTT.

The DNA for the CDR3 is TGTGCCAGCAGCCGAGGACTAGCGGGAGATCCAGATACGCAGTATTTT. Protein product: CASSRGLAGDPDTQYF. V usage is TRBV11-3 and J usage is TRBJ2-3, with 13 bases lining up with TRBD2. V shed 5 bases, J shed 4 bases, and the junction held 6 bases outside the gene matches. Germline values: CDR1 SGHNT, CDR2 YENEEA. The CDR3 is made up of 16 amino acids.

The chain uses TRBV7-3 and TRBJ2-2; tentative D call: TRBD1 (5 bases). CDR3 length equals 16 residues. V lost 4 bases and J 5 bases, leaving 17 bases between the germline ends. Germline V gene lookup returns CDR1 SGHTA and CDR2 FQGTGA. The CDR3 sequence: CASSSRGTFGTGELFF. The CDR3 DNA follows: TGTGCCAGCAGCTCAAGGGGAACCTTTGGTACCGGGGAGCTGTTTTTT.

This sequence joins TRBV21-1 and TRBJ1-3; the D call of TRBD1 is as the table states it, not checked on the DNA. TRBV21-1 corresponds to a pseudogene. This CDR3 contains 16 residues. The CDR3 loop reads CASSDRDRGAGNTIYF. Written as DNA, the CDR3 is TGTGCCAGCAGCGACCGGGACAGGGGAGCTGGAAACACCATATATTTT.

The rearrangement joins TRBV7-9 to TRBJ2-7; D remains unclear. CDR3 size: 14 residues. The germline V gene has CDR1 SEHNR and CDR2 FQNEAQ (reference sequence). V was pared by 5 bases and J by 1 base, with 12 bases between. The chain's CDR3 is CASSPPRGSYEQYF. In nucleotides, the CDR3 is TGTGCCAGCAGCCCTCCCCGTGGGTCCTACGAGCAGTACTTC.

V and J are TRBV15 and TRBJ2-5; D remains ambiguous. In germline, CDR1 is LNHNV, CDR2 YYDKDF (reference sequence). This CDR3 has 13 amino acids. V lost 5 bases and J 1 base, leaving 8 bases between the germline ends. CDR3 coding DNA: TGTGCCACCAGCCGAAGTACCCAAGAGACCCAGTACTTC. Amino acids: CATSRSTQETQYF. Complete variable domain (other parts from reference TRBV15 and TRBJ2-5): DAMVIQNPRYQVTQFGKPVTLSCSQTLNHNVMYWYQQKSSQAPKLLFHYYDKDFNNEADTPDNFQSRRPNTSFCFLDIRSPGLGDTAMYLCATSRSTQETQYFGPGTRLLVL.

V and J are TRBV7-8 and TRBJ2-3; D is perhaps TRBD2 (5 bases). Germline V gene lookup returns CDR1 SGHVS and CDR2 FQNEAQ. V dropped 5 bases and J dropped 0 bases, with 15 bases sitting between them. The CDR3 runs to 16 residues. CDR3: CASSTPPRESTDTQYF. DNA of the CDR3: TGTGCCAGCAGCACCCCCCCGAGGGAAAGCACAGATACGCAGTATTTT.

CDR3 coding DNA: TGTGCCAGAGCTCGTCTAGGGGCGGATGGCTACACCTTC. Its translation is CARARLGADGYTF. The chain combines TRBV5-3 with TRBJ1-2; D is perhaps TRBD1 (5 bases). TRBV5-3 is an ORF, and what it does is uncertain. Trimming removed 7 bases at V and 6 bases at J, with 16 bases between. The CDR3 is 13 amino acids.

The chain uses TRBV30 and TRBJ2-4, with no clear D. V was cut by 0 bases and J by 1 base, with 10 bases left in between. The germline gives CDR1 GTSNPN, CDR2 SVGIG (reference sequence). The CDR3 is made up of 15 amino acids. The chain's CDR3 is CAWSVLFGAKNIQYF. CDR3 coding DNA: TGTGCCTGGAGTGTTCTTTTTGGGGCCAAAAACATTCAGTACTTC. The whole variable domain, remainder taken from reference TRBV30 and TRBJ2-4, is SQTIHQWPATLVQPVGSPLSLECTVEGTSNPNLYWYRQAAGRGLQLLFYSVGIGQISSEVPQNLSASRPQDRQFILSSKKLLLSDSGFYLCAWSVLFGAKNIQYFGAGTRLSVL.

The chain employs TRBV6-1 and TRBJ2-5; 9 positions match TRBD2. Germline V gene sequence: CDR1 MNHNS, CDR2 SASEGT. Trimming removed 6 bases from V and 13 bases from J; junction bases left unmatched: 9. The CDR3 length is 12 residues. The CDR3 is CASSAGLAVPYF. As DNA, the CDR3 is TGTGCCAGCAGCGCGGGACTAGCCGTTCCGTACTTC.

The gene calls are TRBV19 and TRBJ2-3; perhaps TRBD2 as D (6 bases). CDR3 length equals 13 residues. Germline assignment: CDR1 LNHDA and CDR2 SQIVND (reference sequence). V was shortened by 6 bases and J by 0 bases, with 7 bases between the two germline ends. The CDR3 nucleotides are TGTGCCAGTAGACGGGGGAGCACAGATACGCAGTATTTT. As protein: CASRRGSTDTQYF.

J is TRBJ2-7 and V is TRBV5-1; TRBD2 matches at 12 bases. The CDR3 consists of 15 residues. From germline, CDR1 is SGHRS and CDR2 YFSETQ. Trimming removed 4 bases from V and 1 base from J; junction bases left unmatched: 3. The CDR3 region is CASSRGLAGSYEQYF. Here the CDR3 DNA reads TGCGCCAGCAGCCGGGGACTAGCGGGTTCCTACGAGCAGTACTTC. Supplemented by reference TRBV5-1 and TRBJ2-7, the full variable domain reads KAGVTQTPRYLIKTRGQQVTLSCSPISGHRSVSWYQQTPGQGLQFLFEYFSETQRNKGNFPGRFSGRQFSNSRSEMNVSTLELGDSALYLCASSRGLAGSYEQYFGPGTRLTVT.

The chain recombines TRBV6-4 with TRBJ1-6; TRBD1 aligns across 7 bases. Germline assignment: CDR1 MRHNA and CDR2 SNTAGT. The ends lost 5 bases at V and 7 bases at J; junction bases unmatched: 14. This CDR3 has 17 amino acids. This chain's CDR3 is CASSYSTRAGGNSPLHF. In DNA, the CDR3 is TGTGCCAGCAGTTATTCTACCCGGGCAGGGGGGAATTCACCCCTCCACTTT.

The rearrangement joins TRBV2 to TRBJ1-1, with D perhaps TRBD1 (5 bases). This CDR3 region has 14 residues. CDR1 is SNHLY and CDR2 is FYNNEI in the germline V gene. V was cut by 8 bases and J by 0 bases, with 13 bases left in between. DNA of the CDR3: TGTGCCAGCCGACCGGGACCTTTGAACACTGAAGCTTTCTTT. Translation gives CASRPGPLNTEAFF.